These 5 T cell receptor beta chains originate from one sample sequenced in a study of CD8 T cells in ankylosing spondylitis. One entry per CDR3 protein results from TCRdb running MiXCR on the 5' RACE reads. The table records about 140,000 distinct CDR3 sequences, 30% to 35% of them present only once. Sequencing used synovial fluid, either unsorted or a sorted T cell fraction (not recorded which). The receptors shown here come from a male donor with ankylosing spondylitis.

This chain uses TRBV12-3 or TRBV12-4 with TRBJ2-2; TRBD2 aligns across 10 bases. With V trimmed by 6 bases and J by 2 bases, 9 bases remained unmatched. This CDR3 region has 17 residues. CDR3 DNA sequence: TGTGCCAGCAGATTCCCCTGGACTAGCGGAAACACCGGGGAGCTGTTTTTT. Its translation is CASRFPWTSGNTGELFF.

This clonotype was seen a handful of times. This chain joins TRBV12-3 or TRBV12-4 and TRBJ1-1; D remains unclear. The CDR3 consists of 15 residues. With 1 base removed from V and 4 bases from J, the gap between germline ends came to 13 bases. CDR3 DNA sequence: TGTGCCAGCAGTTTAGGCGCAGGCAGGCGCACTGAAGCTTTCTTT. Translation gives CASSLGAGRRTEAFF.

V usage is TRBV20-1 and J usage is TRBJ2-3; TRBD2 aligns across 8 bases. The CDR3 length is 17 residues. CDR1 is DFQATT, CDR2 SNEGSKA, per germline (reference sequence). Germline trimming cut 6 bases from V and 3 bases from J; bases unmatched to any gene: 17. Here the CDR3 reads CSATGSGRRGWTDTQYF. CDR3 sequence (DNA): TGCAGTGCGACGGGCAGCGGGAGAAGGGGATGGACAGATACGCAGTATTTT.

This chain links TRBV13 with TRBJ1-3; 7 nucleotides match TRBD1. After removal of 5 bases from V and 0 bases from J, the junction contained 10 bases not matched to a gene. Germline V CDR1 and CDR2: PRHDT, FYEKMQ (reference sequence). The CDR3 has 17 amino acids. The DNA of the CDR3 is TGTGCCAGCAGCCCCAGGGGGGCTGAGCGCTCTGGAAACACCATATATTTT. Residues: CASSPRGAERSGNTIYF.

The CDR3 DNA reads TGCGCCAGCACCTTTGGGGGTACCACATACAATGAGCAGTTCTTC. Its protein product is CASTFGGTTYNEQFF. This chain connects TRBV5-1 to TRBJ2-1, with D perhaps TRBD1 or TRBD2 (5 bases each). Trimming stripped 6 bases from V and 4 bases from J, with 17 bases between. Germline V gene data show CDR1 as SGHRS and CDR2 as YFSETQ. The CDR3 is 15 amino acids.